Included here is one TCR beta chain sequence, with context. Peripheral blood CD8+ and CD4+ T cells were profiled by TCR beta sequencing. Isolation of CD8+ and CD4+ T cells was performed negatively, whereas enrichment of TEMRA cells was done by FACS. Germline V lookup: CDR1 MDHEN, CDR2 SYDVKM. The CDR3 has 11 amino acids. The V gene lost 3 bases and the J gene lost 8 bases, with 5 bases spanning the gap. cDNA came from roughly 0.5 to 1 ug RNA primed by random hexamers. By means of immunoSEQ multiplex PCR, TCR beta CDR3 spanning 54 Vbeta and 13 Jbeta underwent amplification. In TCRdb, the immunoSEQ multiplex PCR reads were re-called with MiXCR into one record per CDR3 protein. The top ten clones hold 0.093% of a sample with 110,000 or so distinct CDR3 sequences, roughly 93% of them seen once. The data originate from a study of CD8 T cells in Susac syndrome.

The sample comprised CD4+ T cells from PBMCs. The sequence derives from a human donor with multiple sclerosis. The V gene is TRBV28, the J gene TRBJ2-4; D unresolved. The CDR3 sequence is CASSFEHIQYF. The CDR3 DNA follows: TGTGCCAGCAGTTTCGAACACATTCAGTACTTC.